This T cell receptor beta chain was identified during a study of T-cell reconstitution after alpha-beta-depleted transplantation in children. Study-wide points: Where some patients showed high TCRbeta diversity at day 60, it came from recipient T cells and thymic progenitors that had survived. Several hundred rapidly expanded clones from non-depleted graft cells reportedly supplied alpha-beta T cells about two months post-transplant.

This CDR3 region has 14 residues. The junction had 11 bases not matched to a gene; V was cut back by 4 bases and J by 7 bases. Germline V CDR1 and CDR2: SGHRS, YFSETQ. Molecular barcoding with unique molecular identifiers was used for the TCRbeta library. TCRdb redid the calling of the PCR reads with MiXCR, one entry per CDR3 protein. The sample lists more than 85,000 distinct CDR3 sequences; less than 6% were seen once. The sample holds many counts of this clonotype. What it recognizes is unknown. The V call is TRBV5-1, the J call TRBJ2-7; 7 nucleotides align to TRBD2. The source is a female patient aged 2 to 10 who had a stem cell transplant for Fanconi anemia, so the T cells may come from the graft donor. The sample was PBMCs, mostly from graft donor cells, taken 60 days after TCRalphabeta/CD19-depleted stem cell transplant. The DNA of the CDR3 is TGCGCCAGCAGCCGCGGCGGGAGTTCTTGGGAGCAGTACTTC. Protein: CASSRGGSSWEQYF.